Presented here are 29 T cell receptor beta chains from one specimen sequenced in a study of blood T cells in healthy people across ages. Together with a sample-barcoded 5' primer, a J-beta primer mix was included in a second PCR lasting about 6 to 11 cycles. TCRdb recomputed calls from the 5' RACE reads with MiXCR, one row per CDR3 protein. The profile covers around 750,000 distinct CDR3 sequences, with approximately 53% appearing a single time and roughly two fifths taken by the ten largest. Specimen: blood. These receptors were collected from a man at least 80 years old in good health.

The V and J genes are TRBV24-1 and TRBJ2-5; D is unclear. CDR3 size: 17 residues. Germline loops: CDR1 KGHDR, CDR2 SFDVKD. The germline V and J ends were trimmed by 3 bases and 1 base, with 17 bases remaining between them. The CDR3 DNA sequence: TGTGCCACCAGTGATGCAAAAATGGTAGAGCTCCAAGAGACCCAGTACTTC. Translation: CATSDAKMVELQETQYF.

The sample holds a few counts of this clonotype. The V call is TRBV7-3, the J call TRBJ2-4; 8 nucleotides match TRBD1. Germline trimming cut 4 bases from V and 13 bases from J; bases unmatched to any gene: 12. Germline V CDR1 and CDR2: SGHTA, FQGTGA. The CDR3 extends over 14 amino acids. The DNA for the CDR3 is TGTGCCAGCAGCTCGACAGGGGCCGCGGTGAGGCAGTACTTC. Translated, it gives CASSSTGAAVRQYF.

The chain has TRBV20-1 and TRBJ1-1; a possible D gene is TRBD1 (6 bases). Germline V lookup: CDR1 DFQATT, CDR2 SNEGSKA (reference sequence). V dropped 0 bases and J dropped 1 base, with 9 bases sitting between them. The CDR3 runs 14 residues. This CDR3 reads CSAREQGRNTEAFF. The CDR3 nucleotides are TGCAGTGCTAGAGAACAGGGTAGGAACACTGAAGCTTTCTTT.

This chain links TRBV10-3 with TRBJ2-3; 9 nucleotides line up with TRBD2. Losses at the gene ends were 6 bases for V and 3 bases for J; bases not matched to a gene: 7. Per germline, CDR1 ENHRY and CDR2 SYGVKD. The CDR3 is 15 amino acids. CDR3 region: CAISTDLAGTDTQYF. The CDR3, as DNA: TGTGCCATCAGCACGGACCTAGCGGGAACAGATACGCAGTATTTT.

V is TRBV5-1 and J is TRBJ2-1, with D perhaps given as TRBD1 or TRBD2 (5 bases each). CDR3 length: 15 amino acids. From germline, CDR1 is SGHRS and CDR2 YFSETQ. Deletions cut 4 bases from V and 2 bases from J, with 13 bases between. CDR3 in amino acids: CASSIGAVAYNEQFF. CDR3 sequence (DNA): TGCGCCAGCAGCATCGGGGCCGTGGCCTACAATGAGCAGTTCTTC.

V is TRBV12-3 or TRBV12-4 and J is TRBJ2-3; TRBD2 aligns across 7 bases. CDR3 length: 15 amino acids. J was trimmed by 4 bases and V by 10 bases; bases with no gene match: 14. The CDR3 loop reads CAILAGSGIADTQYF. CDR3 bases: TGTGCCATCCTCGCGGGGAGCGGGATAGCAGATACGCAGTATTTT.

The chain is built from TRBV21-1 and TRBJ2-1; the DNA was not used to check the table's D call, TRBD1. TRBV21-1 is shown as a pseudogene. The CDR3 runs 13 residues. The CDR3 region has the DNA TGTGTCGCACCCCGGGACAGCAACAATGAGCAGTTCTTC. It encodes CVAPRDSNNEQFF.

CDR3 residues: CASSYSGTSTVGAQFF. CDR3 sequence (DNA): TGTGCCAGCAGTTACTCGGGGACTTCCACTGTTGGTGCGCAGTTCTTC. The rearrangement links TRBV6-5 to TRBJ2-1, with TRBD2 as a possible D gene (6 bases). Germline V gene lookup returns CDR1 MNHEY and CDR2 SVGAGI. V lost 0 bases and J lost 12, with 21 bases in between. The CDR3 extends over 16 amino acids.

In the case of this clonotype: Its ends do not fully match the called genes, so a read error is possible. The chain couples TRBV20-1 to TRBJ2-1; 11 bases are a match to TRBD2. Per the germline V gene, CDR1 is DFQATT and CDR2 is SNEGSKA (reference sequence). CDR3 length equals 19 residues. The CDR3 reads CSAPPGRPTSGSSHNEQFF. As DNA, the CDR3 is TGCAGTGCCCCACCGGGACGCCCTACTAGCGGGAGCTCCCACAATGAGCAGTTCTTC.

The rearrangement uses TRBV5-6 and TRBJ2-1, with TRBD2 matching 8 bases. Germline assignment: CDR1 SGHDT and CDR2 YYEEEE. Trimming cost V 1 base and J 5 bases; bases outside gene matches: 8. The CDR3 contains 16 residues. DNA for the CDR3: TGTGCCAGCAGCTTGAGTGGCGGGAGGCCGGACAATGAGCAGTTCTTC. This encodes CASSLSGGRPDNEQFF. The full variable domain, rest sourced from reference TRBV5-6 and TRBJ2-1, is DAGVTQSPTHLIKTRGQQVTLRCSPKSGHDTVSWYQQALGQGPQFIFQYYEEEERQRGNFPDRFSGHQFPNYSSELNVNALLLGDSALYLCASSLSGGRPDNEQFFGPGTRLTVL.

This clonotype was detected only a few times. This sequence joins TRBV5-5 and TRBJ2-5; unclear D gene. Trimming took 2 bases from V and 5 from J, leaving 10 bases between them. Germline loops: CDR1 SGHKS, CDR2 YYEKEE (reference sequence). The CDR3 sequence is 13 residues long. The CDR3 loop reads CASSFYMGETQYF. Written as DNA, the CDR3 is TGTGCCAGCAGCTTCTACATGGGGGAGACCCAGTACTTC.

The CDR3 nucleotides read TGTGCCAGCAGCCAAGATTACAGCCTCTATGGCTACACCTTC. Translating it yields CASSQDYSLYGYTF. V is TRBV14 and J is TRBJ1-2, with D uncertain. CDR1 SGHDN and CDR2 FVKESK come from the germline V gene. Trimming took 0 bases from V and 4 from J, leaving 9 bases between them. The CDR3 covers 14 residues. Based on the CDR3 plus reference TRBV14 and TRBJ1-2, the full variable domain is EAGVTQFPSHSVIEKGQTVTLRCDPISGHDNLYWYRRVMGKEIKFLLHFVKESKQDESGMPNNRFLAERTGGTYSTLKVQPAELEDSGVYFCASSQDYSLYGYTFGSGTRLTVV.

This clonotype was recorded a few times. The J gene is TRBJ2-7, the V gene TRBV3-1; D is possibly TRBD1 (5 bases). CDR3 length equals 13 residues. Trimming took off 6 bases at V and 6 bases at J, with 15 bases between the two ends. The V gene's germline CDR1 is LGHDT and CDR2 YNNKEL (reference sequence). Here the CDR3 reads CASRPSQGAEQYF. Written as DNA, the CDR3 is TGTGCCAGCAGGCCTAGTCAGGGTGCCGAGCAGTACTTC.

The table lists this clonotype with a count of one. The rearrangement joins TRBV27 to TRBJ1-5, with D perhaps TRBD1 (5 bases). CDR1 and CDR2 from the germline V gene are MNHEY and SMNVEV (reference sequence). Trimming took off 8 bases at V and 5 bases at J, with 16 bases between the two ends. CDR3 length equals 14 residues. The CDR3: CASSQGDRDQPQHF. In DNA, the CDR3 is TGTGCCAGCTCTCAGGGCGATCGGGATCAGCCCCAGCATTTT.

This clonotype has just a few counts. J is TRBJ2-7 and V is TRBV20-1, with 14 bases identical to TRBD2. The DNA matches TRBJ2-5 better at its end, which makes the J call doubtful. From germline, CDR1 is DFQATT and CDR2 SNEGSKA (reference sequence). This CDR3 comprises 15 residues. As DNA, the CDR3 is TGCAGTGCTCCACAAGGACTAGCGGGAGGAAAGACCCAGTACTTC. The encoded protein is CSAPQGLAGGKTQYF.

In its sample, this clonotype was seen a few times. The chain recombines TRBV6-6 with TRBJ2-1, with TRBD1 matching over 12 bases. V lost 2 bases and J lost 8; bases outside the gene matches: 4. CDR3 length equals 15 residues. Germline assignment: CDR1 MNHNY and CDR2 SVGAGI (reference sequence). CDR3 amino acids: CASSYQGQGADEQFF. For the CDR3, the DNA is TGTGCCAGCAGTTACCAGGGACAGGGGGCGGATGAGCAGTTCTTC.

The rearrangement links TRBV4-2 to TRBJ2-5, with 10 bases that match TRBD2. The end of the DNA fits TRBJ2-7 better, so the J call may be wrong. This CDR3 region has 16 residues. From germline, CDR1 is LGHNA and CDR2 YNFKEQ. Here the CDR3 DNA reads TGTGCCAGCAGCCAAGTGAGCGGGAGGGCGATGAACGAGCAGTACTTC. It encodes CASSQVSGRAMNEQYF.

Only a few counts were recorded for this clonotype. The genes are TRBV24-1 and TRBJ2-7, with TRBD1 matching over 9 bases. The J segment lost 2 bases and the V segment lost 4 bases, leaving 8 bases of the junction unmatched. The germline CDR1 and CDR2 sequences are KGHDR and SFDVKD. The CDR3 is 16 residues long. The DNA of the CDR3 is TGTGCCACCAGTGACTCCGGGACAGGGAGTCCCTACGAGCAGTACTTC. It specifies CATSDSGTGSPYEQYF.

The gene calls are TRBV29-1 and TRBJ2-1, with 7 nucleotides matching TRBD1. This CDR3 spans 13 amino acids. V was clipped by 8 bases and J by 3 bases; unmatched bases: 7. Germline CDR1 and CDR2: SQVTM and ANQGSEA. In DNA, the CDR3 is TGCAGCCTCACGACAGGGCTCTACAATGAGCAGTTCTTC. It yields the protein CSLTTGLYNEQFF.

The chain combines TRBV3-1 with TRBJ1-1; D is possibly TRBD1 (5 bases). Trimming pared 4 bases from V and 5 bases from J, leaving 20 bases between. This CDR3 is built from 16 residues. Germline V gives CDR1 LGHDT, CDR2 YNNKEL (reference sequence). The CDR3 DNA reads TGTGCCAGCAGCCTAATGGGGAGGGGCGGAGAGACTGAAGCTTTCTTT. Translated, it gives CASSLMGRGGETEAFF.

The J gene is TRBJ2-3, the V gene TRBV7-9; no reliable D call. V was clipped by 3 bases and J by 3 bases, with 7 bases between them. The CDR3 totals 13 residues. CDR1 is SEHNR, CDR2 FQNEAQ, per germline (reference sequence). CDR3 sequence (DNA): TGTGCCAGCAGCTTGGCAAAGACAGATACGCAGTATTTT. Translation gives CASSLAKTDTQYF.

The chain couples TRBV15 to TRBJ1-6; D is perhaps TRBD1 (5 bases). Germline loops: CDR1 LNHNV, CDR2 YYDKDF (reference sequence). V was clipped by 0 bases and J by 0 bases, with 15 bases between them. The CDR3 has 19 amino acids. The CDR3 here is CATSREWGVRSSYNSPLHF. CDR3 in DNA: TGTGCCACCAGCAGAGAGTGGGGGGTGAGGAGCTCCTATAATTCACCCCTCCACTTT.

This chain links TRBV29-1 with TRBJ2-7, with 11 bases fitting TRBD2. The CDR3 spans 14 residues. Germline V lookup: CDR1 SQVTM, CDR2 ANQGSEA. V lost 6 bases and J lost 4; bases outside the gene matches: 8. CDR3 sequence reads: CSVNRGTSGYEQYF. The CDR3 nucleotides read TGCAGCGTGAATCGGGGGACTAGCGGTTACGAGCAGTACTTC.

This clonotype was seen a handful of times. This chain links TRBV27 with TRBJ2-1; D gene ambiguous. The ends were cut back, 6 bases at V and 1 base at J, with 10 bases in the middle. The CDR3 totals 14 residues. The V gene's germline CDR1 is MNHEY and CDR2 SMNVEV (reference sequence). The CDR3: CASSALESYNEQFF. In nucleotides, the CDR3 is TGTGCCAGCAGCGCCCTGGAATCCTACAATGAGCAGTTCTTC.

This clonotype was observed a single time. The junction and the germline gene differ at one end; a read error may be behind it. The chain couples TRBV7-3 to TRBJ1-2; 7 bases are a match to TRBD1. This CDR3 is 14 amino acids long. Germline values: CDR1 SGHTA, CDR2 FQGTGA. The chain's CDR3 is CANSLTRGPYGYTF. The CDR3 DNA reads as TGTGCCAACAGCTTAACGAGGGGGCCCTATGGCTACACCTTC.

The table lists this clonotype with a few counts. V usage is TRBV2 and J usage is TRBJ1-1; D is ambiguous. V shed 6 bases and J shed 1 base, with 12 bases lying between them. The CDR3 has 14 amino acids. Germline assignment: CDR1 SNHLY and CDR2 FYNNEI. The CDR3 loop reads CASSIAGPNTEAFF. In DNA, the CDR3 is TGTGCCAGCAGCATCGCTGGACCGAACACTGAAGCTTTCTTT. The full variable domain, with the rest looked up from reference TRBV2 and TRBJ1-1, is EPEVTQTPSHQVTQMGQEVILRCVPISNHLYFYWYRQILGQKVEFLVSFYNNEISEKSEIFDDQFSVERPDGSNFTLKIRSTKLEDSAMYFCASSIAGPNTEAFFGQGTRLTVV.

This clonotype showed up just a few times. The J gene is TRBJ2-5, the V gene TRBV6-1; D is perhaps TRBD2 (5 bases). V gave up 3 bases and J gave up 9 bases, with 14 bases separating them. The CDR3 is 13 residues long. CDR1 is MNHNS and CDR2 is SASEGT in the germline V gene. CDR3 region: CASSDSGIGSQYF. The CDR3 DNA is TGTGCCAGCAGTGACTCCGGGATCGGCTCCCAGTACTTC.

The chain links TRBV5-6 to TRBJ2-7; 7 bases fit TRBD2. The J segment lost 7 bases and the V segment lost 2 bases, leaving 12 bases of the junction unmatched. The CDR3 length is 15 residues. Germline V lookup: CDR1 SGHDT, CDR2 YYEEEE. The CDR3 bases are TGTGCCAGCAGCTTACCGACTAGGCGCGGGAGAGAGCAGTACTTC. This encodes CASSLPTRRGREQYF.

The chain carries TRBV20-1 and TRBJ2-1; 9 bases fit TRBD2. The V gene's germline CDR1 is DFQATT and CDR2 SNEGSKA (reference sequence). The V segment lost 3 bases and the J segment 3 bases; nucleotides outside the gene matches: 6. The CDR3 contains 15 residues. The CDR3, as DNA: TGCAGTGCTAGGTCCGGGACTAGCTTCTACAATGAGCAGTTCTTC. This sequence encodes CSARSGTSFYNEQFF.